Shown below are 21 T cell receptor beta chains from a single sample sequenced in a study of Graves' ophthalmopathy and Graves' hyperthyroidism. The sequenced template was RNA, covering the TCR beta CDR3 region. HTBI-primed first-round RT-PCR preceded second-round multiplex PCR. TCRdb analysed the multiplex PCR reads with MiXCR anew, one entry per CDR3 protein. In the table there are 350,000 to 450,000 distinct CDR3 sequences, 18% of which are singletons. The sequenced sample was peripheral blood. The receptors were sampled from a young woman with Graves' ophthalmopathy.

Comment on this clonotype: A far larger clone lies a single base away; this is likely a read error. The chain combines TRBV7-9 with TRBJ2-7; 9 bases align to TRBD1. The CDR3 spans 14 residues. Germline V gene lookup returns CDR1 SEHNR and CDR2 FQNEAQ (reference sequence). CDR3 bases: TGTGCCAGCAGCTTAGGGGACAGGGTCTACGAGAAGTACTTC. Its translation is CASSLGDRVYEKYF.

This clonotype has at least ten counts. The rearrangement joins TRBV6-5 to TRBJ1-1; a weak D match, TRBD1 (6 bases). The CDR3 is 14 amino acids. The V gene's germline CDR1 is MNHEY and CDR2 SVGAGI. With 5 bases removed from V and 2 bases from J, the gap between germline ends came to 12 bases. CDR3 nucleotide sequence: TGTGCCAGCAGTCAATCGGGGGGCAACACTGAAGCTTTCTTT. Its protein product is CASSQSGGNTEAFF.

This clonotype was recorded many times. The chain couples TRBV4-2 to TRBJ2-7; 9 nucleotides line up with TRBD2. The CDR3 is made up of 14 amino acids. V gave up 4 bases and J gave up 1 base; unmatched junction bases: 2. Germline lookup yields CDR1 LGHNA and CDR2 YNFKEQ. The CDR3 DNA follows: TGTGCCAGCAGCCCTAGCGGGATTTCCTACGAGCAGTACTTC. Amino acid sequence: CASSPSGISYEQYF.

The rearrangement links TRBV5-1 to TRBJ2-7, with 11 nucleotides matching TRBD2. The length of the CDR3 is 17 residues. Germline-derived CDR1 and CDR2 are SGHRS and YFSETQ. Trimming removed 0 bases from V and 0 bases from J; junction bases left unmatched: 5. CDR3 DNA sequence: TGCGCCAGCAGCTTGGGTGGGACTAGCGGTTACTCCTACGAGCAGTACTTC. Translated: CASSLGGTSGYSYEQYF.

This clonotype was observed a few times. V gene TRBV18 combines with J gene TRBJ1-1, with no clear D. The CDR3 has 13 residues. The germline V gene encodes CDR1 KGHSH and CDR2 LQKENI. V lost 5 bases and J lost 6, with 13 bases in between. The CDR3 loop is CASSSRMGPEAFF. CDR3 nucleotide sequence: TGTGCCAGCTCATCCCGGATGGGTCCTGAAGCTTTCTTT.

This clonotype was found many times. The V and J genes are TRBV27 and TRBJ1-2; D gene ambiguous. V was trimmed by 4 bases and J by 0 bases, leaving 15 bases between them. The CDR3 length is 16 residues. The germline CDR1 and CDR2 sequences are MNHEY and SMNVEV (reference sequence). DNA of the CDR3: TGTGCCAGCAGTTCACTAGGACTCACAGCTAACTATGGCTACACCTTC. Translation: CASSSLGLTANYGYTF.

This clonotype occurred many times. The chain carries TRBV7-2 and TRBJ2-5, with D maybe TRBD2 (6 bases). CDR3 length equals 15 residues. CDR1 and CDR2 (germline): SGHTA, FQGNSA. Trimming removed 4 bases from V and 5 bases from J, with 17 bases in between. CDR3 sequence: CASSSQVTEGETQYF. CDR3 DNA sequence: TGTGCCAGCAGCTCCCAGGTCACGGAGGGGGAGACCCAGTACTTC.

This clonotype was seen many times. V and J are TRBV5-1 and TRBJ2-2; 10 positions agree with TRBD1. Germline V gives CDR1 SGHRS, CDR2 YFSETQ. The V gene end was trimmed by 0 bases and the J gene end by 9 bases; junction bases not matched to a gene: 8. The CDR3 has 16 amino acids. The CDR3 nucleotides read TGCGCCAGCAGCTTGGAGGGGACAGGGGCACACCGGGAGCTGTTTTTT. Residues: CASSLEGTGAHRELFF.

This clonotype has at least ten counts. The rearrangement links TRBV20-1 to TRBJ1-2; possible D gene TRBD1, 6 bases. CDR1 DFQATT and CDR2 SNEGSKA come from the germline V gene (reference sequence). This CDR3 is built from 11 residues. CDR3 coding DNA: TGCAGCTCGGACAGCCTCAGTGGCTACACCTTC. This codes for CSSDSLSGYTF.

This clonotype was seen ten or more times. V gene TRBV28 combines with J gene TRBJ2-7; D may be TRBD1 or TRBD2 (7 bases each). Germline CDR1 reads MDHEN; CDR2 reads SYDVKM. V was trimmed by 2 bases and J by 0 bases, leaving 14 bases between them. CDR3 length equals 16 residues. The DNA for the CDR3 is TGTGCCAGCAGTTTACAGGGGGGGTTGAGCTCCTACGAGCAGTACTTC. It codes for CASSLQGGLSSYEQYF.

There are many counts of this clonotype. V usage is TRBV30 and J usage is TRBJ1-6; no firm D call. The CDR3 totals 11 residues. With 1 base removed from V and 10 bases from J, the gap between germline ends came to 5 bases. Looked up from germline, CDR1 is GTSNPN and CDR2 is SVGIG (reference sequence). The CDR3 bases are TGTGCCTGGAGTGCTGGATCACCCCTCCACTTT. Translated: CAWSAGSPLHF.

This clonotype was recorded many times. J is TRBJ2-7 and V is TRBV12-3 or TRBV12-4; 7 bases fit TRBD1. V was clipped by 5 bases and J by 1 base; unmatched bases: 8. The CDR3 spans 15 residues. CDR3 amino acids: CASSRQGLKSYEQYF. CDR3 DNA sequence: TGTGCCAGCAGTCGACAGGGTCTGAAGTCCTACGAGCAGTACTTC.

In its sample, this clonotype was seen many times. In DNA, the CDR3 is TGTGCCAGTAGTAAAGGGCTGGGAACTGAAGCTTTCTTT. This gives the protein CASSKGLGTEAFF. The chain employs TRBV19 and TRBJ1-1, with no clear D. The CDR3 is 13 amino acids. V was pared by 4 bases and J by 5 bases, with 11 bases between. Germline assignment: CDR1 LNHDA and CDR2 SQIVND (reference sequence).

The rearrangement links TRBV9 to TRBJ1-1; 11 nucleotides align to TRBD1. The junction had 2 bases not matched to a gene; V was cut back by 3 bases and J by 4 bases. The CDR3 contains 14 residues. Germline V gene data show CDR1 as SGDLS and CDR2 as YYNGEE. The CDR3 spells CASSGDRGGTEAFF. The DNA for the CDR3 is TGTGCCAGCAGCGGGGACAGGGGGGGCACTGAAGCTTTCTTT. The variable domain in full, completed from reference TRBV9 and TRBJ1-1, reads DSGVTQTPKHLITATGQRVTLRCSPRSGDLSVYWYQQSLDQGLQFLIQYYNGEERAKGNILERFSAQQFPDLHSELNLSSLELGDSALYFCASSGDRGGTEAFFGQGTRLTVV.

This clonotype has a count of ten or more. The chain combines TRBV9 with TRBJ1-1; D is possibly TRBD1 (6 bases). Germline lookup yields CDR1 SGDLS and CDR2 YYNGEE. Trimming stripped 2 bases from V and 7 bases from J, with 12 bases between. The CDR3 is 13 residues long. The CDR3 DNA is TGTGCCAGCAGCGTTACAGGGCTCGGTGAAGCTTTCTTT. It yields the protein CASSVTGLGEAFF.

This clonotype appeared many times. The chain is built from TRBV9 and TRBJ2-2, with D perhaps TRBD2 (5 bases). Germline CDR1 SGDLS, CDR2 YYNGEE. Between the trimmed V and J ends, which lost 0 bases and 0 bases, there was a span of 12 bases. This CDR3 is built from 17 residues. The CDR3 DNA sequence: TGTGCCAGCAGCGTAGGGACGGGATTATCGAACACCGGGGAGCTGTTTTTT. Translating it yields CASSVGTGLSNTGELFF.

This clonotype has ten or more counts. The CDR3 region has the DNA TGTGCCAGCAGCGGAAGCGGGGTATCCACATCGGAGACCCAGTACTTC. This gives the protein CASSGSGVSTSETQYF. The chain has TRBV9 and TRBJ2-5, with 7 nucleotides matching TRBD2. This CDR3 contains 16 residues. CDR1 and CDR2 (germline): SGDLS, YYNGEE. V was clipped by 3 bases and J by 5 bases; unmatched bases: 13.

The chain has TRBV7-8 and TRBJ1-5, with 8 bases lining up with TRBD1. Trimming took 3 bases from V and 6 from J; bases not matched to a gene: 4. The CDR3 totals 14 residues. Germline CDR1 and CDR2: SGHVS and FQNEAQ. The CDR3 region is CASSFDRGSQPQHF. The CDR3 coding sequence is TGTGCCAGCAGCTTTGACAGGGGAAGTCAGCCCCAGCATTTT.

CDR3 amino acids: CASSHRGTVGFEYF. The CDR3 nucleotides read TGTGCCAGCAGCCATCGGGGTACGGTAGGGTTCGAGTACTTC. The chain combines TRBV6-2 or TRBV6-3 with TRBJ2-7, with a weak D call TRBD2 (5 bases). The ends were cut back, 6 bases at V and 11 bases at J, with 23 bases in the middle. The CDR3 runs 14 residues. In germline, CDR1 is MNHEY, CDR2 SVGEGT.

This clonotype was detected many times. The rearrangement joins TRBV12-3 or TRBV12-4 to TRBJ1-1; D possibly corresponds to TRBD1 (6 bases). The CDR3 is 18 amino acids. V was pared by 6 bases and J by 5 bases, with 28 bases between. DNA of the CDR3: TGTGCCAGCAGCCCGAGCCTGCGGGGGGCGGCTCAGGGGACTGAAGCTTTCTTT. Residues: CASSPSLRGAAQGTEAFF.

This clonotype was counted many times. CDR3 amino acids: CSASFVAGETQYF. The CDR3 bases are TGCAGTGCTAGCTTTGTAGCGGGAGAGACCCAGTACTTC. The rearrangement joins TRBV20-1 to TRBJ2-5; TRBD2 aligns across 7 bases. With V trimmed by 3 bases and J by 4 bases, 5 bases remained unmatched. Per germline, CDR1 DFQATT and CDR2 SNEGSKA (reference sequence). The CDR3 is 13 amino acids.